This is a list of T cell receptor beta chains from one sample in a study of blood T cells in healthy people across ages. TCRdb re-derived calls from the 5' RACE reads in MiXCR, one entry per CDR3 protein. The sample includes 780,000 or so distinct CDR3 sequences, approximately 53% seen only once; the top ten take roughly 24%. Sequenced material: blood. These receptors came from a middle-aged man in good health. The conserved cysteine and the conserved F or W are not part of the CDR3 here. Each record gives: J gene, V gene, D gene, CDR3 protein. D genes are given only for firm matches.

j_gene: TRBJ2-7
v_gene: TRBV6-6
d_gene: TRBD2
CDR3aa: ASGGQSGRAVYEQY

j_gene: TRBJ2-2
v_gene: TRBV12-3/TRBV12-4
d_gene: NA
CDR3aa: ASSLAPARAASTGELF

j_gene: TRBJ2-3
v_gene: TRBV7-6
d_gene: TRBD2
CDR3aa: ASSPTTSGTQY

j_gene: TRBJ2-4
v_gene: TRBV18
d_gene: NA
CDR3aa: ASSPAGTRNIQY

j_gene: TRBJ1-1
v_gene: TRBV27
d_gene: NA
CDR3aa: ASSFLRDLYTEAF

j_gene: TRBJ2-3
v_gene: TRBV2
d_gene: NA
CDR3aa: ASKAELRPDTQY

j_gene: TRBJ2-7
v_gene: TRBV7-9
d_gene: NA
CDR3aa: ASSLVIQREY

j_gene: TRBJ2-4
v_gene: TRBV20-1
d_gene: NA
CDR3aa: SAREPGKNIQY

j_gene: TRBJ2-1
v_gene: TRBV5-1
d_gene: TRBD2
CDR3aa: ASSLLADNEQF

j_gene: TRBJ2-7
v_gene: TRBV5-4
d_gene: NA
CDR3aa: ASSTRQVAHSYEQY

j_gene: TRBJ1-5
v_gene: TRBV28
d_gene: NA
CDR3aa: ATSGTDLNQPQH

j_gene: TRBJ1-4
v_gene: TRBV6-5
d_gene: TRBD1
CDR3aa: ASSSLGGDEKLF

j_gene: TRBJ2-3
v_gene: TRBV20-1
d_gene: NA
CDR3aa: SAPAVRDAQY

j_gene: TRBJ1-2
v_gene: TRBV28
d_gene: NA
CDR3aa: ASSLGYREEGGYT

j_gene: TRBJ2-1
v_gene: TRBV7-3
d_gene: TRBD1
CDR3aa: ASSLIVTGGQF

j_gene: TRBJ2-1
v_gene: TRBV7-9
d_gene: NA
CDR3aa: AIMERTGRFPYNEQF

j_gene: TRBJ2-7
v_gene: TRBV7-8
d_gene: NA
CDR3aa: ASSLERLLFRGTYEQY

j_gene: TRBJ1-1
v_gene: TRBV7-8
d_gene: TRBD1
CDR3aa: ASSRRSVGQGATEAF

j_gene: TRBJ1-2
v_gene: TRBV10-3
d_gene: NA
CDR3aa: AISKGTNDGYT

j_gene: TRBJ2-3
v_gene: TRBV7-9
d_gene: NA
CDR3aa: ASSLSVATDTQY

j_gene: NA
v_gene: TRBV2
d_gene: NA
CDR3aa: ASSELGTALAKNIQY

j_gene: TRBJ2-5
v_gene: TRBV20-1
d_gene: TRBD2
CDR3aa: SARDIGIAGSETQY

j_gene: TRBJ1-3
v_gene: TRBV7-9
d_gene: NA
CDR3aa: ASSAPLGSGNTIY

j_gene: TRBJ2-7
v_gene: TRBV12-3/TRBV12-4
d_gene: NA
CDR3aa: ASSLAPQYEQY

j_gene: TRBJ1-1
v_gene: TRBV20-1
d_gene: NA
CDR3aa: SAPGRVNTEAF

j_gene: TRBJ1-5
v_gene: TRBV6-5
d_gene: TRBD1
CDR3aa: ASSSGQGFGGNQPQH

j_gene: TRBJ1-5
v_gene: TRBV12-3/TRBV12-4
d_gene: NA
CDR3aa: ASSGGATRGQPQH

j_gene: TRBJ2-7
v_gene: TRBV5-1
d_gene: NA
CDR3aa: ASKTRLGDGNEQY

j_gene: TRBJ2-1
v_gene: TRBV7-2
d_gene: TRBD2
CDR3aa: ASSEQTSGNSYNEQF

j_gene: TRBJ2-5
v_gene: TRBV29-1
d_gene: NA
CDR3aa: SVIQGGETQY

j_gene: TRBJ2-5
v_gene: TRBV12-3/TRBV12-4
d_gene: TRBD2
CDR3aa: ASNSDLAGGHEQY

j_gene: TRBJ2-5
v_gene: TRBV24-1
d_gene: NA
CDR3aa: ATSDFTETQY

j_gene: TRBJ2-1
v_gene: TRBV3-1
d_gene: TRBD2
CDR3aa: ASSPTLSGGYEQF

j_gene: TRBJ2-7
v_gene: TRBV11-2
d_gene: TRBD1
CDR3aa: ASSLAGTGGCEQY

j_gene: TRBJ1-1
v_gene: TRBV5-1
d_gene: NA
CDR3aa: ASSLGVPSDEAF

j_gene: TRBJ1-2
v_gene: TRBV28
d_gene: TRBD1
CDR3aa: ASEHRGQWNYGYT

j_gene: TRBJ2-5
v_gene: TRBV29-1
d_gene: TRBD1
CDR3aa: SVEGPGQGAYEQY

j_gene: TRBJ2-2
v_gene: TRBV24-1
d_gene: NA
CDR3aa: ATSDLDFWVGTGELF

j_gene: TRBJ2-1
v_gene: TRBV7-3
d_gene: NA
CDR3aa: ASRGNNEQF

j_gene: TRBJ1-5
v_gene: TRBV20-1
d_gene: TRBD1
CDR3aa: SANKPGGGQPQH

j_gene: TRBJ2-7
v_gene: TRBV25-1
d_gene: NA
CDR3aa: ASRGCEQY

j_gene: NA
v_gene: TRBV10-3
d_gene: TRBD1
CDR3aa: AILTGDLKNNEQY

j_gene: TRBJ2-1
v_gene: TRBV7-9
d_gene: TRBD2
CDR3aa: ASSYRTSSSYNEQF

j_gene: TRBJ2-4
v_gene: TRBV6-5
d_gene: TRBD1
CDR3aa: ASSSGTGGGKNIQY

j_gene: TRBJ2-7
v_gene: TRBV6-2/TRBV6-3
d_gene: NA
CDR3aa: ASNTIRGAAYEQY

j_gene: TRBJ2-7
v_gene: TRBV7-2
d_gene: NA
CDR3aa: ASSRDGVYEQY

j_gene: TRBJ2-5
v_gene: TRBV7-2
d_gene: NA
CDR3aa: ASSLVGAGVGETQY

j_gene: TRBJ1-1
v_gene: TRBV15
d_gene: NA
CDR3aa: ATSRDTQWSTEAF

j_gene: TRBJ2-3
v_gene: TRBV29-1
d_gene: NA
CDR3aa: SGRTGTQY

j_gene: TRBJ1-3
v_gene: TRBV18
d_gene: NA
CDR3aa: ASSQQQGDGYTIY

j_gene: TRBJ2-5
v_gene: TRBV12-3/TRBV12-4
d_gene: TRBD1
CDR3aa: ASSWTGGGGQY

j_gene: TRBJ2-5
v_gene: TRBV9
d_gene: TRBD2
CDR3aa: ASSAVGSGGAVETQY

j_gene: TRBJ2-7
v_gene: TRBV27
d_gene: TRBD2
CDR3aa: ASSTQLATSSYEQY